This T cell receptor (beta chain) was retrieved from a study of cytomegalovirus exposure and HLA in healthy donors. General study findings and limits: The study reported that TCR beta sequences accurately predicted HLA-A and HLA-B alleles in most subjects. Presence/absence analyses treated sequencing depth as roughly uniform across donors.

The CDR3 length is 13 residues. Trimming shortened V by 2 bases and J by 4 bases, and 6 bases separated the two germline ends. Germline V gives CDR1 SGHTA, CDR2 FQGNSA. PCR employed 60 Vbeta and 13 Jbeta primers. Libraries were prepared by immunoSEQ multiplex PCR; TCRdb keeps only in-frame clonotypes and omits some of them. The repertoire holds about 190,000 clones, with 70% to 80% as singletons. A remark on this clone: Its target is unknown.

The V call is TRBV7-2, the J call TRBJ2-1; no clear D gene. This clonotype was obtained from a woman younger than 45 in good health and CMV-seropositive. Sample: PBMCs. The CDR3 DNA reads TGTGCCAGCAGCTTACTACAGTACAATGAGCAGTTCTTC. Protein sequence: CASSLLQYNEQFF. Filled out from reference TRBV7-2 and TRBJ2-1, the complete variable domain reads GAGVSQSPSNKVTEKGKDVELRCDPISGHTALYWYRQSLGQGLEFLIYFQGNSAPDKSGLPSDRFSAERTGGSVSTLTIQRTQQEDSAVYLCASSLLQYNEQFFGPGTRLTVL.